This TCR beta chain was observed in a study of T cells in Graves' hyperthyroidism and ophthalmopathy. This CDR3 comprises 17 residues. Per the germline V gene, CDR1 is SGHDN and CDR2 is FVKESK. With 2 bases removed from V and 4 bases from J, the gap between germline ends came to 17 bases. RNA transcripts served as the template for amplifying TCR beta CDR3 regions. HTBI primers were employed in a first-round RT-PCR of the TCR CDR3. MiXCR, run by TCRdb on the multiplex PCR reads, gives a single entry per CDR3 protein. Of roughly 560,000 distinct CDR3 sequences listed, around 15% are singletons. The table lists this clonotype with many counts.

The chain links TRBV14 to TRBJ2-2; D possibly corresponds to TRBD2 (5 bases). This TCR was sampled from a woman aged 35 to 49 with Graves' ophthalmopathy. Sequencing was done on a sample of blood. CDR3 bases: TGTGCCAGCAGCCAAACGCTTGGACTTTCGGGCACCGGGGAGCTGTTTTTT. It translates to CASSQTLGLSGTGELFF.